This TCR beta chain was identified during a study of blood T cells in healthy people across ages. As for the study in general: Template switching captured about one barcoded beta molecule per two T cells.

Regarding the study as a whole: Naive T cell percentage and TCR beta diversity correlated strongly.

Notes on this clonotype: Its specificity is unknown.

Germline CDR1 is ENHRY and CDR2 is SYGVKD. The CDR3 extends over 16 amino acids. V was trimmed by 3 bases and J by 5 bases, leaving 20 bases between them. The authors ran a second PCR of roughly 6 to 11 cycles using a sample-barcoded 5' primer and a J-beta primer mix. Every cDNA molecule carried a tag from a template-switch adaptor bearing 12 random nucleotides. TCRdb re-called the 5' RACE reads through MiXCR, storing one row per CDR3 protein. The repertoire has around 1,500,000 distinct CDR3 sequences, roughly 27% of them found once; the top ten carry roughly 8%. Sequences were obtained from blood. The chain has TRBV10-3 and TRBJ2-7; TRBD1 might be the D (5 bases). The source is a woman aged 30 to 39 in good health. The CDR3 region has the DNA TGTGCCATCAGTGACGTTGGGCAGGGCCGTATGAACGAGCAGTACTTC. Its translation: CAISDVGQGRMNEQYF.